These 8 T cell receptor beta chains were all obtained from the same sample, sequenced in a study of T cells in tumors after PD-1 blockade (dated by TCRdb to about 2019). Libraries were constructed by the immunoSEQ multiplex PCR assay. TCRdb retrieved this table from immuneACCESS and kept in-frame rearrangements only. Not all clones are present; in checked studies, unresolved V genes account for under half, and no reason is known for the remainder. This sample has some 8,200 clones in its table, and roughly 60% of those were observed once. The ten largest clones take up roughly 12% of the sample. Reading the label with the study, this specimen's time point is: second of two post-therapy site-matched biopsies about 2 months apart. The sample here was tumor tissue, taken after anti-PD-1 treatment. The receptors here all came from a human donor with basal cell carcinoma.

This clone turned up a few times. The chain is built from TRBV5-1 and TRBJ2-2; D not resolved. Germline CDR1 SGHRS, CDR2 YFSETQ. The CDR3 has 14 residues. Deletions cut 0 bases from V and 5 bases from J, with 8 bases between. The DNA for the CDR3 is TGCGCCAGCAGCTTGGGTCTGGGAACCGGGGAGCTGTTTTTT. This gives the protein CASSLGLGTGELFF.

The rearrangement joins TRBV18 to TRBJ2-5; D may correspond to TRBD1 or TRBD2 (5 bases each). The germline CDR1 and CDR2 sequences are KGHSH and LQKENI. This CDR3 is 19 amino acids long. Trimming stripped 1 base from V and 1 base from J, with 22 bases between. The CDR3 nucleotides read TGTGCCAGCTCACCACTTCCGCCGGGACCCTCGTTTGTCCAAGAGACCCAGTACTTC. Protein product: CASSPLPPGPSFVQETQYF.

This clone was observed a few times. The V call is TRBV6-5, the J call TRBJ1-1, with D perhaps TRBD1 (5 bases). The CDR3 loop spans 12 amino acids. V was pared by 9 bases and J by 3 bases, with 11 bases between. Germline V gives CDR1 MNHEY, CDR2 SVGAGI. CDR3 protein: CASRRDYTEAFF. The CDR3 DNA is TGTGCCAGTCGGAGGGACTACACTGAAGCTTTCTTT.

This clone turned up a few times. This chain connects TRBV6-2 or TRBV6-3 to TRBJ1-5; perhaps TRBD1 as D (5 bases). V lost 2 bases and J 3 bases, leaving 8 bases between the germline ends. Looked up from germline, CDR1 is MNHEY and CDR2 is SVGEGT. CDR3 length equals 14 residues. CDR3 coding DNA: TGTGCCAGCAGTTACGACAGCCTCAATCAGCCCCAGCATTTT. It yields the protein CASSYDSLNQPQHF.

This clone was counted only a few times. The rearrangement joins TRBV20-1 to TRBJ1-3, with D unresolved. The germline V gene has CDR1 DFQATT and CDR2 SNEGSKA (reference sequence). The CDR3 length is 15 residues. The V end was cut by 3 bases, the J end by 0 bases, with 12 bases between. For the CDR3, the DNA is TGCAGTGCTAGTGTACCGGGGAGCTCTGGAAACACCATATATTTT. This translates into CSASVPGSSGNTIYF.

The gene calls are TRBV20-1 and TRBJ1-6, with D perhaps TRBD1 (6 bases). Trimming stripped 3 bases from V and 8 bases from J, with 11 bases between. CDR3 length equals 13 residues. Germline lookup yields CDR1 DFQATT and CDR2 SNEGSKA (reference sequence). This chain's CDR3 is CSASLGADSPLHF. The CDR3 nucleotides read TGCAGTGCTAGTTTGGGGGCTGATTCACCCCTCCACTTT.

This clone was seen more than once but under ten times. This sequence joins TRBV28 and TRBJ1-5; D ambiguous. V lost 6 bases to trimming and J lost 1 base, with 7 bases between them. Germline-derived CDR1 and CDR2 are MDHEN and SYDVKM. This CDR3 spans 13 amino acids. The CDR3 spells CASRWGSNQPQHF. The DNA for the CDR3 is TGTGCCAGCAGGTGGGGAAGCAATCAGCCCCAGCATTTT.

The J gene is TRBJ2-4, the V gene TRBV5-8, with 8 bases matching TRBD1. CDR1 is SGHTS and CDR2 is YDEGEE in the germline V gene. Germline trimming cut 1 base from V and 8 bases from J; bases unmatched to any gene: 11. The CDR3 is 16 residues long. The CDR3 DNA follows: TGTGCCAGCAGCTTGACGGTCCGGCAGGGGGCAGACATTCAGTACTTC. Translating gives CASSLTVRQGADIQYF.